These 18 T cell receptor beta chains were all obtained from the same sample, sequenced in a study of blood T cell repertoires in COVID-19. The protocol was immunoSEQ multiplex PCR, while the TCRdb copy is restricted to in-frame clones and leaves out a portion. The top ten clones hold around 4.1% of a sample with approximately 90,000 clones, over 75% of them seen once. Sequences were obtained from peripheral blood. These receptors were collected from a man between 60 and 75 years old with acute or convalescent COVID-19.

CDR3 sequence: CASSRSPAQGANNEQFF. In DNA form, the CDR3 reads TGTGCCAGTAGTCGTTCCCCAGCGCAGGGGGCAAACAATGAGCAGTTCTTC. The chain couples TRBV19 to TRBJ2-1; the match to TRBD1 covers 8 bases. Germline assignment: CDR1 LNHDA and CDR2 SQIVND (reference sequence). The V segment lost 5 bases and the J segment 5 bases; nucleotides outside the gene matches: 14. The CDR3 is 17 residues long.

The J gene is TRBJ2-7, the V gene TRBV4-2; the match to TRBD1 covers 8 bases. CDR1 is LGHNA, CDR2 YNFKEQ, per germline. The CDR3 is 14 residues long. V lost 3 bases and J lost 5; bases outside the gene matches: 6. The CDR3 DNA sequence: TGTGCCAGCAGCCATTCAGGGGGCTTCGACGAGCAGTACTTC. This codes for CASSHSGGFDEQYF.

The chain combines TRBV30 with TRBJ2-3; 15 nucleotides align to TRBD2. The CDR3 is made up of 14 amino acids. V lost 5 bases and J lost 5; bases outside the gene matches: 2. Germline assignment: CDR1 GTSNPN and CDR2 SVGIG (reference sequence). The CDR3 region is CAWGLAGGVDTQYF. The CDR3 DNA reads TGTGCCTGGGGACTAGCGGGGGGGGTAGATACGCAGTATTTT.

The V and J genes are TRBV3-1 (or the pseudogene TRBV3-2) and TRBJ2-7; perhaps TRBD1 as D (5 bases). Between the trimmed V and J ends, which lost 6 bases and 7 bases, there was a span of 19 bases. The CDR3 sequence is 14 residues long. CDR1 and CDR2 from the germline V gene are LGHDT and YNNKEL (reference sequence). CDR3 protein: CASSHRSGKGEQYF. CDR3 in DNA: TGTGCCAGCAGTCACCGGAGTGGTAAGGGGGAGCAGTACTTC.

The chain couples TRBV29-1 to TRBJ2-2; 8 positions match TRBD1. Germline loops: CDR1 SQVTM, CDR2 ANQGSEA. This CDR3 is built from 14 residues. V trimming: 1 base; J trimming: 4 bases; junction bases outside the gene matches: 2. The CDR3: CSVEGQGLTGELFF. CDR3 bases: TGCAGCGTTGAAGGACAGGGGCTCACCGGGGAGCTGTTTTTT.

J is TRBJ2-6 and V is TRBV19; D is unclear. CDR1 is LNHDA and CDR2 is SQIVND in the germline V gene (reference sequence). Between the trimmed V and J ends, which lost 2 bases and 0 bases, there was a span of 5 bases. The CDR3 is made up of 15 amino acids. The CDR3 DNA reads as TGTGCCAGTAGTATATCGGGCTCTGGGGCCAACGTCCTGACTTTC. This codes for CASSISGSGANVLTF.

The count of this clone is one. V is TRBV24-1 and J is TRBJ1-2, with TRBD1 identical over 7 bases. This CDR3 comprises 15 residues. Germline V lookup: CDR1 KGHDR, CDR2 SFDVKD. V dropped 6 bases and J dropped 4; count of bases not matched to a gene: 10. CDR3 coding DNA: TGTGCCACCAGTTCCGGGACAGAACGTATCTATGGCTACACCTTC. Its translation is CATSSGTERIYGYTF.

The chain links TRBV18 to TRBJ2-1; D gene uncertain. This CDR3 comprises 12 residues. Germline V lookup: CDR1 KGHSH, CDR2 LQKENI. V was trimmed by 3 bases and J by 9 bases, leaving 9 bases between them. The CDR3 here is CASSPSSGEQFF. The DNA of the CDR3 is TGTGCCAGCTCACCTTCCTCCGGTGAGCAGTTCTTC.

The J gene is TRBJ1-1, the V gene TRBV14, with D perhaps matching TRBD1 (5 bases). Trimming stripped 6 bases from V and 11 bases from J, with 19 bases between. From germline, CDR1 is SGHDN and CDR2 FVKESK. This CDR3 is built from 13 residues. The CDR3, as DNA: TGTGCCAGCAGACCCGTTGGGACTCTGGGGGCTTTCTTT. Translating it yields CASRPVGTLGAFF.

The CDR3 bases are TGCAGCGCTTCGACTAGCGGGGTTCACTTAGACAATGAGCAGTTCTTC. Its protein product is CSASTSGVHLDNEQFF. The chain carries TRBV29-1 and TRBJ2-1; 11 positions agree with TRBD2. Trimming at V came to 7 bases and at J to 5 bases, leaving 13 bases not matched to a gene. Per the germline V gene, CDR1 is SQVTM and CDR2 is ANQGSEA. The CDR3 is 16 residues long.

V usage is TRBV18 and J usage is TRBJ2-5, with 12 positions matching TRBD1. CDR1 is KGHSH, CDR2 LQKENI, per germline. Trimming at V came to 5 bases and at J to 1 base, leaving 5 bases not matched to a gene. CDR3 length equals 16 residues. The CDR3 DNA is TGTGCCAGCTCAAGCCGGGACAGGGGGCCCCAAGAGACCCAGTACTTC. This encodes CASSSRDRGPQETQYF.

The chain is built from TRBV7-3 and TRBJ2-3; tentatively, D is TRBD2 (7 bases). Per germline, CDR1 SGHTA and CDR2 FQGTGA. Deletions cut 4 bases from V and 0 bases from J, with 20 bases between. CDR3 length: 18 amino acids. The CDR3 region is CASSSASGGVVSTDTQYF. The CDR3 DNA is TGTGCCAGCAGCTCCGCTTCGGGGGGCGTCGTTAGCACAGATACGCAGTATTTT.

The chain couples TRBV11-3 to TRBJ2-7; perhaps TRBD2 as D (6 bases). V dropped 1 base and J dropped 5 bases, with 12 bases sitting between them. This CDR3 has 14 amino acids. Germline loops: CDR1 SGHNT, CDR2 YENEEA. This chain's CDR3 is CASSLGRGSNEQYF. CDR3 sequence (DNA): TGTGCCAGCAGCTTAGGGAGGGGATCGAACGAGCAGTACTTC.

The CDR3 protein is CASSPPGLAGGQETQYF. CDR3 nucleotides: TGTGCCAGCTCACCACCGGGACTAGCGGGAGGTCAGGAGACCCAGTACTTC. The V call is TRBV18, the J call TRBJ2-5, with 15 nucleotides matching TRBD2. V shed 0 bases and J 5 bases; nucleotides not matched to a gene: 4. This CDR3 is built from 17 residues. Germline CDR1 is KGHSH and CDR2 is LQKENI.

The J gene is TRBJ1-2, the V gene TRBV4-2, with 8 positions matching TRBD1. Germline V CDR1 and CDR2: LGHNA, YNFKEQ. V was clipped by 1 base and J by 7 bases; unmatched bases: 8. This CDR3 has 15 amino acids. The CDR3 coding sequence is TGTGCCAGCAGCCAAGCTGGAACAGGGGGAATTGGCTACACCTTC. This codes for CASSQAGTGGIGYTF.

The genes are TRBV21-1 and TRBJ2-7; the D call of TRBD1 is as the table states it, not checked on the DNA. TRBV21-1 is a recognized pseudogene. This CDR3 contains 15 residues. The CDR3 region has the DNA TGTGCCAGCAGCAAAGCGCACAGGGTGCTTGCCGAGCAGTACTTC. As protein: CASSKAHRVLAEQYF.

CDR3 sequence (DNA): TGCGCCAGCAGCCAAGATTTTTGGCAGGGGGCCCCCTACGAGCAGTACTTC. Translating it yields CASSQDFWQGAPYEQYF. The chain uses TRBV4-1 and TRBJ2-7, with 8 bases lining up with TRBD1. Germline-derived CDR1 and CDR2 are MGHRA and YSYEKL. V shed 0 bases, J shed 2 bases, and the junction held 9 bases outside the gene matches. This CDR3 has 17 residues.

V gene TRBV9 combines with J gene TRBJ1-1; D possibly corresponds to TRBD1 (6 bases). The V and J ends lost 3 bases and 2 bases respectively, with 11 bases between them. The germline V gene has CDR1 SGDLS and CDR2 YYNGEE. This CDR3 has 14 amino acids. The CDR3 loop is CASSARGKNTEAFF. The CDR3, as DNA: TGTGCCAGCAGCGCGAGGGGGAAAAACACTGAAGCTTTCTTT.